This note documents a single TCR beta chain sequence. V was clipped by 1 base and J by 4 bases; unmatched bases: 6. This CDR3 has 15 residues. The germline CDR1 and CDR2 sequences are SGHDT and YYEEEE. Libraries were prepared by immunoSEQ multiplex PCR; TCRdb keeps only in-frame clonotypes and omits some of them. Found here are 150,000 or so clones, 75% to 85% of them singletons; the top ten hold 9.8%. The entry originates in a study of blood T cell repertoires in COVID-19. This receptor was obtained from a woman aged 45-60 years with acute or convalescent COVID-19. The sequenced sample was peripheral blood. The V gene is TRBV5-6, the J gene TRBJ2-7; 9 bases match TRBD2. The CDR3 loop is CASSLRREGRYEQYF. The CDR3 DNA is TGTGCCAGCAGCTTGAGGCGGGAGGGCCGATACGAGCAGTACTTC.